Following are 27 T cell receptor beta chains from one sample sequenced in a study of T cells in tuberculosis. Sorting used thawed, overnight-rested PBMC stained with anti-CD3, a viability dye and GMM-loaded CD1B tetramer. The CD1B tetramers carried C32 glucose monomycolate purified from Rhodococcus equi. Produced via immunoSEQ multiplex PCR; TCRdb's table is partial and in-frame only. The sample records about 88,000 clones, roughly 88% being singletons. Specimen: CD1b-GMM tetramer-negative cells sorted from PBMCs. These receptors originate from an adult woman with latent tuberculosis.

As DNA, the CDR3 is TGTGCCACCAGCAGGGATCAGGGAAATAAGGTGAAGACCCAGTACTTC. This translates into CATSRDQGNKVKTQYF. This chain connects TRBV15 to TRBJ2-5, with a weak D call TRBD1 (5 bases). Trimming stripped 3 bases from V and 6 bases from J, with 20 bases between. CDR3 length equals 16 residues. CDR1 and CDR2 (germline): LNHNV, YYDKDF (reference sequence).

The chain carries TRBV11-3 and TRBJ2-5, with TRBD1 identical over 7 bases. V trimming: 5 bases; J trimming: 3 bases; junction bases outside the gene matches: 3. The germline CDR1 and CDR2 sequences are SGHNT and YENEEA. The CDR3 extends over 13 amino acids. The CDR3 spells CASSHDREETQYF. The CDR3 nucleotides are TGTGCCAGCAGCCACGACAGGGAAGAGACCCAGTACTTC.

The chain employs TRBV11-1 and TRBJ2-5; D might be TRBD1 (6 bases). The CDR3 contains 16 residues. The V end was cut by 5 bases, the J end by 1 base, with 17 bases between. The V gene's germline CDR1 is SGHAT and CDR2 FQDESV (reference sequence). As DNA, the CDR3 is TGTGCCAGCAGCCGTGGGACAACACTGACCCAAGAGACCCAGTACTTC. It encodes CASSRGTTLTQETQYF.

The V call is TRBV5-1, the J call TRBJ1-1; 7 bases map to TRBD1. This CDR3 has 15 residues. Looked up from germline, CDR1 is SGHRS and CDR2 is YFSETQ. Losses at the gene ends were 2 bases for V and 0 bases for J; bases not matched to a gene: 4. DNA of the CDR3: TGCGCCAGCAGCTTTGGAGGACAGGTGAACACTGAAGCTTTCTTT. Translated, it gives CASSFGGQVNTEAFF. The entire variable domain, with the rest obtained from reference TRBV5-1 and TRBJ1-1, is as follows: KAGVTQTPRYLIKTRGQQVTLSCSPISGHRSVSWYQQTPGQGLQFLFEYFSETQRNKGNFPGRFSGRQFSNSRSEMNVSTLELGDSALYLCASSFGGQVNTEAFFGQGTRLTVV.

The genes are TRBV5-8 and TRBJ2-3; 8 nucleotides align to TRBD2. Germline CDR1 is SGHTS and CDR2 is YDEGEE. CDR3 size: 17 residues. Trimming cost V 0 bases and J 6 bases; bases outside gene matches: 12. CDR3 region: CASSLGVAVAGLDTQYF. The CDR3 DNA is TGTGCCAGCAGCTTGGGGGTCGCGGTAGCGGGGTTGGATACGCAGTATTTT.

This sequence joins TRBV11-2 and TRBJ2-5, with D maybe TRBD1 (6 bases). Germline assignment: CDR1 SGHAT and CDR2 FQNNGV. The CDR3 length is 15 residues. The ends were cut back, 1 base at V and 4 bases at J, with 13 bases in the middle. Here the CDR3 DNA reads TGTGCCAGCAGCTTAGTCCTAACAGGGACAGAGACCCAGTACTTC. Its translation is CASSLVLTGTETQYF.

This clone was counted between two and nine times. The chain combines TRBV1 with TRBJ2-7; the D call TRBD1 from the table was never checked on the DNA. TRBV1 is classified as a pseudogene. The CDR3 sequence is 14 residues long. The CDR3 reads CTSSQERGSYEQYV. The CDR3 DNA sequence: TGCACCAGCAGCCAAGAAAGGGGGTCTTACGAGCAGTACGTC.

The J gene is TRBJ1-1, the V gene TRBV13, with 11 bases identical to TRBD1. Germline assignment: CDR1 PRHDT and CDR2 FYEKMQ (reference sequence). This CDR3 comprises 14 residues. With 5 bases clipped from V and 5 bases from J, the junction kept 4 bases outside the gene matches. This CDR3 is CASSPGTGGTEAFF. The CDR3 DNA sequence: TGTGCCAGCAGCCCGGGGACAGGGGGAACTGAAGCTTTCTTT.

The chain employs TRBV9 and TRBJ2-2; D is uncertain. In germline, CDR1 is SGDLS, CDR2 YYNGEE. V shed 4 bases and J shed 2 bases, with 3 bases lying between them. This CDR3 contains 12 residues. The CDR3, as DNA: TGTGCCAGCAGCCTAAACACCGGGGAGCTGTTTTTT. It specifies CASSLNTGELFF.

This chain links TRBV6-4 with TRBJ2-1; 13 nucleotides match TRBD2. The CDR3 is 13 residues long. Trimming removed 8 bases from V and 7 bases from J; junction bases left unmatched: 2. Per germline, CDR1 MRHNA and CDR2 SNTAGT. The CDR3 DNA is TGTGCCAGCCGACTAGCGGGGGGTAATGAGCAGTTCTTC. Translated, it gives CASRLAGGNEQFF.

V and J are TRBV19 and TRBJ2-3, with D perhaps TRBD1 (6 bases). Per the germline V gene, CDR1 is LNHDA and CDR2 is SQIVND (reference sequence). This CDR3 spans 16 amino acids. V was shortened by 3 bases and J by 1 base, with 14 bases between the two germline ends. The CDR3 loop is CASSMWMAGGTDTQYF. As DNA, the CDR3 is TGTGCCAGTAGTATGTGGATGGCAGGGGGCACAGATACGCAGTATTTT.

The genes are TRBV27 and TRBJ1-2; D ambiguous. V lost 5 bases and J lost 3, with 16 bases in between. Germline CDR1 and CDR2: MNHEY and SMNVEV (reference sequence). This CDR3 is built from 15 residues. This CDR3 is CASSTSSGRDYGYTF. The CDR3 DNA reads TGTGCCAGCAGTACCTCCTCGGGGAGGGACTATGGCTACACCTTC.

This rearrangement joins TRBV7-3 to TRBJ2-2, with D unclear. Germline loops: CDR1 SGHTA, CDR2 FQGTGA. The CDR3 covers 15 residues. The V end lost 3 bases, the J end lost 2 bases, and 10 bases lay between the germline ends. The CDR3 region is CASSFAASNTGELFF. In DNA, the CDR3 is TGTGCCAGCAGCTTTGCGGCATCAAACACCGGGGAGCTGTTTTTT.

The V gene is TRBV4-2, the J gene TRBJ1-2; tentative D call: TRBD1 (6 bases). V was pared by 5 bases and J by 2 bases, with 18 bases between. The CDR3 length is 16 residues. CDR1 LGHNA and CDR2 YNFKEQ come from the germline V gene. CDR3 loop: CASSLGGVGFNYGYTF. CDR3 DNA: TGTGCCAGCAGCTTAGGGGGAGTCGGCTTCAACTATGGCTACACCTTC.

CDR3 sequence reads: CASSYSRGPNQPQHF. The CDR3 DNA is TGTGCCAGCAGTTACAGTAGGGGGCCCAATCAGCCCCAGCATTTT. The chain employs TRBV6-5 and TRBJ1-5; 7 nucleotides agree with TRBD1. This CDR3 comprises 15 residues. From germline, CDR1 is MNHEY and CDR2 SVGAGI. Losses at the gene ends were 2 bases for V and 3 bases for J; bases not matched to a gene: 4.

This clone was observed a single time. The CDR3 is CASSQESGGGTDTQYF. For the CDR3, the DNA is TGTGCCAGCAGCCAAGAAAGCGGGGGGGGGACAGATACGCAGTATTTT. The chain uses TRBV4-2 and TRBJ2-3, with TRBD2 identical over 10 bases. The germline CDR1 and CDR2 sequences are LGHNA and YNFKEQ. The CDR3 is 16 residues long. The J segment lost 3 bases and the V segment lost 0 bases, leaving 3 bases of the junction unmatched.

This chain joins TRBV6-5 and TRBJ1-1, with 10 bases fitting TRBD1. The CDR3 contains 15 residues. The V segment lost 6 bases and the J segment 8 bases; nucleotides outside the gene matches: 12. Looked up from germline, CDR1 is MNHEY and CDR2 is SVGAGI. The CDR3 region is CASRALDRQGAEAFF. The CDR3 nucleotides read TGTGCCAGCAGGGCATTGGACCGACAGGGGGCCGAAGCTTTCTTT.

The J gene is TRBJ2-5, the V gene TRBV7-9; TRBD1 might be the D (6 bases). Germline CDR1 reads SEHNR; CDR2 reads FQNEAQ (reference sequence). The CDR3 loop spans 14 amino acids. Trimming left V 5 bases short and J 10 bases short, with 20 bases between. The CDR3 sequence: CASSAPSRGADQYF. Here the CDR3 DNA reads TGTGCCAGCAGCGCTCCCTCCAGGGGCGCCGACCAGTACTTC.

The CDR3 loop is CASSVTDSSYQETQYF. CDR3 in DNA: TGTGCCAGCAGCGTAACAGACAGCTCGTACCAAGAGACCCAGTACTTC. This chain joins TRBV9 and TRBJ2-5; perhaps TRBD1 as D (5 bases). CDR3 length: 16 amino acids. V shed 1 base and J shed 0 bases, with 13 bases lying between them. CDR1 and CDR2 (germline): SGDLS, YYNGEE. Supplemented by reference TRBV9 and TRBJ2-5, the full variable domain reads DSGVTQTPKHLITATGQRVTLRCSPRSGDLSVYWYQQSLDQGLQFLIQYYNGEERAKGNILERFSAQQFPDLHSELNLSSLELGDSALYFCASSVTDSSYQETQYFGPGTRLLVL.

The chain has TRBV5-3 and TRBJ1-2; D remains unclear. TRBV5-3 is designated an ORF whose function remains uncertain. This CDR3 region has 15 residues. V shed 0 bases and J shed 2 bases, with 11 bases lying between them. As DNA, the CDR3 is TGTGCCAGAAGCTTGGGGTCTTGCGGAAACTATGGCTACACCTTC. Protein product: CARSLGSCGNYGYTF.

The V gene is TRBV19, the J gene TRBJ1-1; weak D call: TRBD1 (5 bases). CDR1 and CDR2 (germline): LNHDA, SQIVND (reference sequence). The germline V and J ends were trimmed by 6 bases and 4 bases, with 12 bases remaining between them. This CDR3 contains 13 residues. The CDR3 spells CASRRRGGTEAFF. CDR3 coding DNA: TGTGCCAGTAGAAGGAGGGGAGGCACTGAAGCTTTCTTT.

The chain has TRBV5-8 and TRBJ2-1, with TRBD1 as a possible D gene (6 bases). The CDR3 sequence is 15 residues long. Germline V lookup: CDR1 SGHTS, CDR2 YDEGEE. Trimming cost V 4 bases and J 4 bases, with 15 bases left between them. The CDR3 here is CASSTTGHPYNEQFF. The CDR3 DNA follows: TGTGCCAGCAGCACTACGGGACACCCTTACAATGAGCAGTTCTTC.

The V and J genes are TRBV7-3 and TRBJ2-1; tentatively, D is TRBD1 (7 bases). Per the germline V gene, CDR1 is SGHTA and CDR2 is FQGTGA. Deletions cut 4 bases from V and 3 bases from J, with 10 bases between. The CDR3 is made up of 14 amino acids. As DNA, the CDR3 is TGTGCCAGCAGCTCCCAGGGGGGCTACAATGAGCAGTTCTTC. Translation gives CASSSQGGYNEQFF.

V gene TRBV9 combines with J gene TRBJ2-1; TRBD2 might be the D (6 bases). The CDR3 consists of 16 residues. V lost 0 bases to trimming and J lost 3 bases, with 13 bases between them. Per germline, CDR1 SGDLS and CDR2 YYNGEE. The CDR3, as DNA: TGTGCCAGCAGCGTAGACTCGGGAGCATTCTACAATGAGCAGTTCTTC. It specifies CASSVDSGAFYNEQFF. Complete variable domain (other parts from reference TRBV9 and TRBJ2-1): DSGVTQTPKHLITATGQRVTLRCSPRSGDLSVYWYQQSLDQGLQFLIQYYNGEERAKGNILERFSAQQFPDLHSELNLSSLELGDSALYFCASSVDSGAFYNEQFFGPGTRLTVL.

The CDR3 loop is CASSRLALSTDTQYF. Written as DNA, the CDR3 is TGTGCCAGCAGCCGACTAGCGCTTAGCACAGATACGCAGTATTTT. This chain uses TRBV5-6 with TRBJ2-3; TRBD2 aligns across 8 bases. J lost 0 bases, V lost 4 bases, and 4 bases had no gene match. CDR3 size: 15 residues. Germline assignment: CDR1 SGHDT and CDR2 YYEEEE. The full variable domain, rest sourced from reference TRBV5-6 and TRBJ2-3, is DAGVTQSPTHLIKTRGQQVTLRCSPKSGHDTVSWYQQALGQGPQFIFQYYEEEERQRGNFPDRFSGHQFPNYSSELNVNALLLGDSALYLCASSRLALSTDTQYFGPGTRLTVL.

The rearrangement uses TRBV6-1 and TRBJ2-5, with 13 bases fitting TRBD2. Germline V gene sequence: CDR1 MNHNS, CDR2 SASEGT. This CDR3 has 15 residues. V lost 4 bases, J lost 5 bases, and 4 bases stayed unmatched. The CDR3, as DNA: TGTGCCAGCAGTGGACTAGCGGGGGGAGGGGAGACCCAGTACTTC. It yields the protein CASSGLAGGGETQYF.

With regard to this clone: The same CDR3 also results from other DNA sequences found in this sample. The chain employs TRBV6-5 and TRBJ1-3; 7 positions agree with TRBD1. From germline, CDR1 is MNHEY and CDR2 SVGAGI. Germline trimming cut 0 bases from V and 2 bases from J; bases unmatched to any gene: 1. The CDR3 spans 15 residues. CDR3 DNA: TGTGCCAGCAGTTACTCGGGACAGACTGGAAACACCATATATTTT. Its translation is CASSYSGQTGNTIYF.